The 14 T cell receptor beta chains in this list originate from one sample, sequenced in a study of blood T cell repertoires in COVID-19. Clones were sequenced by immunoSEQ multiplex PCR, and TCRdb holds only the in-frame ones, with some missing. The sample lists more than 300,000 clones, more than 70% occurring once. Sequencing was done on a sample of peripheral blood. All receptors come from a man aged 18 to 29 who had recovered from COVID-19.

The chain has TRBV5-1 and TRBJ2-3; TRBD2 matches 8 bases. V shed 2 bases and J 6 bases; nucleotides not matched to a gene: 5. This CDR3 is 14 amino acids long. Germline V CDR1 and CDR2: SGHRS, YFSETQ. This CDR3 reads CASSFRAGGDTQYF. The CDR3 nucleotides read TGCGCCAGCAGCTTCAGGGCGGGGGGTGATACGCAGTATTTT. Together with reference TRBV5-1 and TRBJ2-3, the CDR3 gives the full variable domain: KAGVTQTPRYLIKTRGQQVTLSCSPISGHRSVSWYQQTPGQGLQFLFEYFSETQRNKGNFPGRFSGRQFSNSRSEMNVSTLELGDSALYLCASSFRAGGDTQYFGPGTRLTVL.

The chain employs TRBV18 and TRBJ1-5, with 7 nucleotides matching TRBD1. The V gene's germline CDR1 is KGHSH and CDR2 LQKENI. V lost 4 bases to trimming and J lost 4 bases; unmatched junction nucleotides: 4. The CDR3 is made up of 14 amino acids. CDR3 DNA sequence: TGTGCCAGCTCACTTGACAGGGTTAATCAGCCCCAGCATTTT. Translating gives CASSLDRVNQPQHF. The variable domain in full, with the rest retrieved from reference TRBV18 and TRBJ1-5, is NAGVMQNPRHLVRRRGQEARLRCSPMKGHSHVYWYRQLPEEGLKFMVYLQKENIIDESGMPKERFSAEFPKEGPSILRIQQVVRGDSAAYFCASSLDRVNQPQHFGDGTRLSIL.

The rearrangement joins TRBV19 to TRBJ2-1; the match to TRBD2 covers 15 bases. V shed 6 bases and J 0 bases; nucleotides not matched to a gene: 3. This CDR3 has 17 residues. The germline V gene encodes CDR1 LNHDA and CDR2 SQIVND (reference sequence). CDR3 in amino acids: CASSGTSGGSSYNEQFF. Here the CDR3 DNA reads TGTGCCAGTAGCGGGACTAGCGGGGGGAGCTCCTACAATGAGCAGTTCTTC.

This rearrangement joins TRBV2 to TRBJ1-3; D gene uncertain. Germline V lookup: CDR1 SNHLY, CDR2 FYNNEI. Trimming shortened V by 2 bases and J by 3 bases, and 17 bases separated the two germline ends. The length of the CDR3 is 17 residues. CDR3 in amino acids: CASSESSPRLLGNTIYF. The DNA of the CDR3 is TGTGCCAGCAGTGAATCTAGCCCCCGGCTGCTTGGAAACACCATATATTTT. The variable domain in full, completed from reference TRBV2 and TRBJ1-3, reads EPEVTQTPSHQVTQMGQEVILRCVPISNHLYFYWYRQILGQKVEFLVSFYNNEISEKSEIFDDQFSVERPDGSNFTLKIRSTKLEDSAMYFCASSESSPRLLGNTIYFGEGSWLTVV.

As to this clone: Other nucleotide sequences from this sample produce the same CDR3. Here the CDR3 reads CASSPGQGAGGYTF. In nucleotides, the CDR3 is TGTGCCAGCAGCCCTGGACAGGGGGCTGGAGGCTACACCTTC. V is TRBV9 and J is TRBJ1-2, with 11 bases that match TRBD1. CDR3 length equals 14 residues. J gave up 8 bases and V 4 bases, and 7 bases lay outside the gene matches. Per the germline V gene, CDR1 is SGDLS and CDR2 is YYNGEE. Full variable domain (remainder filled in from reference TRBV9 and TRBJ1-2): DSGVTQTPKHLITATGQRVTLRCSPRSGDLSVYWYQQSLDQGLQFLIQYYNGEERAKGNILERFSAQQFPDLHSELNLSSLELGDSALYFCASSPGQGAGGYTFGSGTRLTVV.

Only a few counts were recorded for this clone. The chain links TRBV7-2 to TRBJ1-2; D gene unclear. Trimming pared 3 bases from V and 8 bases from J, leaving 13 bases between. The CDR3 is 13 residues long. Per the germline V gene, CDR1 is SGHTA and CDR2 is FQGNSA. This CDR3 is CASSFPDSAGYTF. The DNA of the CDR3 is TGTGCCAGCAGCTTCCCGGACTCGGCGGGCTACACCTTC.

V gene TRBV18 combines with J gene TRBJ1-1; 12 bases match TRBD1. This CDR3 has 18 amino acids. V trimming: 3 bases; J trimming: 0 bases; junction bases outside the gene matches: 8. Germline V lookup: CDR1 KGHSH, CDR2 LQKENI. This CDR3 reads CASSPIPGQGAMNTEAFF. In DNA, the CDR3 is TGTGCCAGCTCACCCATCCCGGGACAGGGGGCCATGAACACTGAAGCTTTCTTT.

The chain recombines TRBV12-5 with TRBJ2-3; D is possibly TRBD1 (6 bases). Germline CDR1 LGHNT, CDR2 FRNRAP. This CDR3 is built from 15 residues. V dropped 0 bases and J dropped 2 bases, with 9 bases sitting between them. This chain's CDR3 is CASGLVQGNTDTQYF. The CDR3 DNA sequence: TGTGCTAGTGGTTTGGTACAGGGTAACACAGATACGCAGTATTTT. Full variable domain (outside the CDR3, taken from reference TRBV12-5 and TRBJ2-3): DARVTQTPRHKVTEMGQEVTMRCQPILGHNTVFWYRQTMMQGLELLAYFRNRAPLDDSGMPKDRFSAEMPDATLATLKIQPSEPRDSAVYFCASGLVQGNTDTQYFGPGTRLTVL.

V usage is TRBV6-2 or TRBV6-3 and J usage is TRBJ2-3, with 8 bases that match TRBD1. After removal of 2 bases from V and 1 base from J, the junction contained 11 bases not matched to a gene. Germline V lookup: CDR1 MNHEY, CDR2 SVGEGT. The CDR3 sequence is 18 residues long. The CDR3 nucleotides read TGTGCCAGCAGTTACGCCCTCCCTGGGACAGGAGGCACAGATACGCAGTATTTT. It encodes CASSYALPGTGGTDTQYF.

V gene TRBV4-3 combines with J gene TRBJ2-1, with 9 bases matching TRBD2. V lost 5 bases, J lost 8 bases, and 4 bases stayed unmatched. This CDR3 is 13 amino acids long. From germline, CDR1 is LGHNA and CDR2 YSLEER. DNA for the CDR3: TGCGCCAGCAGCGTCGCTAGCGGGGATGAGCAGTTCTTC. Residues: CASSVASGDEQFF.

This chain joins TRBV18 and TRBJ2-7, with a possible D match to TRBD2 (5 bases). V lost 4 bases and J 2 bases, leaving 9 bases between the germline ends. Germline loops: CDR1 KGHSH, CDR2 LQKENI. The CDR3 loop spans 13 amino acids. CDR3 sequence reads: CASSHSGTYEQYF. The CDR3 region has the DNA TGTGCCAGCTCACACTCCGGGACCTACGAGCAGTACTTC.

The chain employs TRBV6-5 and TRBJ2-1; D unclear. The germline gives CDR1 MNHEY, CDR2 SVGAGI. The CDR3 has 15 amino acids. Between the trimmed V and J ends, which lost 6 bases and 3 bases, there was a span of 15 bases. The CDR3 DNA follows: TGTGCCAGCAGCCTTTTTTTAGCAGTCTACAATGAGCAGTTCTTC. Translated: CASSLFLAVYNEQFF.

V gene TRBV6-5 combines with J gene TRBJ1-6; 9 bases are shared with TRBD1. V shed 6 bases, J shed 6 bases, and the junction held 6 bases outside the gene matches. The CDR3 consists of 15 residues. Germline V lookup: CDR1 MNHEY, CDR2 SVGAGI. The CDR3 DNA reads TGTGCCAGCAGGAGGGACAGGGTTGGTAATTCACCCCTCCACTTT. Translation gives CASRRDRVGNSPLHF.

The J gene is TRBJ2-2, the V gene TRBV5-1, with D uncertain. The CDR3 spans 14 residues. The germline V gene has CDR1 SGHRS and CDR2 YFSETQ. Trimming left V 1 base short and J 3 bases short, with 7 bases between. The CDR3 sequence is CASSLKTYTGELFF. The CDR3 coding sequence is TGCGCCAGCAGCTTGAAGACTTACACCGGGGAGCTGTTTTTT. The whole variable domain, filled in from reference TRBV5-1 and TRBJ2-2, reads KAGVTQTPRYLIKTRGQQVTLSCSPISGHRSVSWYQQTPGQGLQFLFEYFSETQRNKGNFPGRFSGRQFSNSRSEMNVSTLELGDSALYLCASSLKTYTGELFFGEGSRLTVL.